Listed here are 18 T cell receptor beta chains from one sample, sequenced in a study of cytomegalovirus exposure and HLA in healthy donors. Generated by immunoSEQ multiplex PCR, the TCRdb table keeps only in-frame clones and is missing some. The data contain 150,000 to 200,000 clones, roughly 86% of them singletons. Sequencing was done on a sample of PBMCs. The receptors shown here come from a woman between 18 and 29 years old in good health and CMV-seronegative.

As DNA, the CDR3 is TGTGCCAGCAGTTGGGTGACAGGGAACCAAGAGACCCAGTACTTC. Translation: CASSWVTGNQETQYF. This chain uses TRBV27 with TRBJ2-5, with 7 bases that match TRBD1. Losses at the gene ends were 4 bases for V and 0 bases for J; bases not matched to a gene: 5. The germline gives CDR1 MNHEY, CDR2 SMNVEV (reference sequence). The CDR3 extends over 15 amino acids.

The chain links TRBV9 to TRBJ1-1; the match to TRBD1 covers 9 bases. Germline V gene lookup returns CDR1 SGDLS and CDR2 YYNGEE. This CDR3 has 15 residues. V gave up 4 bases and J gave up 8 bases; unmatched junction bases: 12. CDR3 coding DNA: TGTGCCAGCAGCCCCAGCGGGACAGGGCCACTGGAAGCTTTCTTT. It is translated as CASSPSGTGPLEAFF. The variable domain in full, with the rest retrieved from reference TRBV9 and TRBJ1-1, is DSGVTQTPKHLITATGQRVTLRCSPRSGDLSVYWYQQSLDQGLQFLIQYYNGEERAKGNILERFSAQQFPDLHSELNLSSLELGDSALYFCASSPSGTGPLEAFFGQGTRLTVV.

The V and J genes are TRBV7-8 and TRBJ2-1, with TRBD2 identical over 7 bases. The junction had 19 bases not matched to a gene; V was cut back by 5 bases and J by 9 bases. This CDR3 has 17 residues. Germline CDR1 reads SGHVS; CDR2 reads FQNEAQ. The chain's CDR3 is CASSARWGGRERGEQFF. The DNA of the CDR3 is TGTGCCAGCAGCGCCCGATGGGGAGGGCGGGAGAGGGGTGAGCAGTTCTTC.

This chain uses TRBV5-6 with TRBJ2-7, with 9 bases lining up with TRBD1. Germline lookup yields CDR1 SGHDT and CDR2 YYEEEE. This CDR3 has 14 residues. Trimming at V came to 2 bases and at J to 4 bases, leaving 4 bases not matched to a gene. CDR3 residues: CASSLHRGRYEQYF. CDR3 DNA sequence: TGTGCCAGCAGCTTACACAGGGGGCGGTACGAGCAGTACTTC.

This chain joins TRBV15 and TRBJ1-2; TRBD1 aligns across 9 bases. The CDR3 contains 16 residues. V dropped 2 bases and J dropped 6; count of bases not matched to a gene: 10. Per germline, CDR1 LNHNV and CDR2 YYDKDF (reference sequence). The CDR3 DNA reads TGTGCCACCAGCAGATCTGTGGGACAGGGAAATGATGGCTACACCTTC. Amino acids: CATSRSVGQGNDGYTF. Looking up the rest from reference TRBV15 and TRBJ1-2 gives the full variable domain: DAMVIQNPRYQVTQFGKPVTLSCSQTLNHNVMYWYQQKSSQAPKLLFHYYDKDFNNEADTPDNFQSRRPNTSFCFLDIRSPGLGDTAMYLCATSRSVGQGNDGYTFGSGTRLTVV.

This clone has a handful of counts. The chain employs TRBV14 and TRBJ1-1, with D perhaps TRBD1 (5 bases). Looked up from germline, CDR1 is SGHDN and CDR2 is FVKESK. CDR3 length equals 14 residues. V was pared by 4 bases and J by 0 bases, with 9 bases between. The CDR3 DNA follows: TGTGCCAGCAGCCGCAGGGCCATGAACACTGAAGCTTTCTTT. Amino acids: CASSRRAMNTEAFF.

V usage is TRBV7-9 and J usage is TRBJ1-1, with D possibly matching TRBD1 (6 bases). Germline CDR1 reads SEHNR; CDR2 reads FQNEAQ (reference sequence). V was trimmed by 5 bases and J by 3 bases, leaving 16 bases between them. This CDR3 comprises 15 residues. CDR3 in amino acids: CASSPRTAGYTEAFF. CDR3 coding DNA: TGTGCCAGCAGCCCCCGGACAGCGGGGTACACTGAAGCTTTCTTT.

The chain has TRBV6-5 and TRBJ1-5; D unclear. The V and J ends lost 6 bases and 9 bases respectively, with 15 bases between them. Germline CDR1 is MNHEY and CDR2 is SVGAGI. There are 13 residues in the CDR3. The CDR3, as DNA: TGTGCCAGCAGCGGACTGGGGTCGGGGCCCCAGCATTTT. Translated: CASSGLGSGPQHF.

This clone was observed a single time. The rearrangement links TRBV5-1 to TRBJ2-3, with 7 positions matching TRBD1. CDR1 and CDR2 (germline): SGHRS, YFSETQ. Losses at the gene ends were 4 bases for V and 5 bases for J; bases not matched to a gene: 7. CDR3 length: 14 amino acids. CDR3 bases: TGCGCCAGCAGCCCTGGGACAGCTAGAGATACGCAGTATTTT. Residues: CASSPGTARDTQYF.

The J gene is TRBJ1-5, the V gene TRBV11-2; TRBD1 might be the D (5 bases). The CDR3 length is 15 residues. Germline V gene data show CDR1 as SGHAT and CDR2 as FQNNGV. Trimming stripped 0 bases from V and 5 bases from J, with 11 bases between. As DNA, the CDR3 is TGTGCCAGCAGCTTAGATGACAGAAGTCATCAGCCCCAGCATTTT. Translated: CASSLDDRSHQPQHF.

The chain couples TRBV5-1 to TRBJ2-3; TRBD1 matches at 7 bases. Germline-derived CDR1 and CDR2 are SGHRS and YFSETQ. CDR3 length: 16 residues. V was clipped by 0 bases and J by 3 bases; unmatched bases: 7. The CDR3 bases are TGCGCCAGCAGCTTGGGACAGGGCGTCGGGACAGATACGCAGTATTTT. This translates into CASSLGQGVGTDTQYF.

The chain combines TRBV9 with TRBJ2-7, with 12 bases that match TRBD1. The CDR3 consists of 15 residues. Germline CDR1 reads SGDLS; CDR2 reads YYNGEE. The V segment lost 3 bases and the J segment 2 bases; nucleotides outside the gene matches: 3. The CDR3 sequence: CASSAGQGAAYEQYF. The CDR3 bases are TGTGCCAGCAGCGCGGGACAGGGGGCGGCCTACGAGCAGTACTTC.

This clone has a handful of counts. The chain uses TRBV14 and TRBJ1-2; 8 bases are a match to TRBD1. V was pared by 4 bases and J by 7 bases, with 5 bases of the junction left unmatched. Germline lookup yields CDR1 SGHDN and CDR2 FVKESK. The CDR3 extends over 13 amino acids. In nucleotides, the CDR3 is TGTGCCAGCAGCCCTCAGGACAGGGTTGGCTACACCTTC. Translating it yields CASSPQDRVGYTF.

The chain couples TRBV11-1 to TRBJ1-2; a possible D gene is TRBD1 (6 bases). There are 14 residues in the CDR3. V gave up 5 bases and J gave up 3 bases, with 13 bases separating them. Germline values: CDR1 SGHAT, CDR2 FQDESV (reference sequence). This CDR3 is CASSPPQGYYGYTF. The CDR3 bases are TGTGCCAGCAGCCCTCCACAGGGATACTATGGCTACACCTTC.

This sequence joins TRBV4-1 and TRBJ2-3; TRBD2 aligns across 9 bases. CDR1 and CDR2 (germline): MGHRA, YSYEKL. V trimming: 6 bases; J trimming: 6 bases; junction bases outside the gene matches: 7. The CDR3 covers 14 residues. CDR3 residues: CASRTSGLGDTQYF. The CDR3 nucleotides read TGCGCCAGCAGAACTAGCGGGTTGGGGGATACGCAGTATTTT.

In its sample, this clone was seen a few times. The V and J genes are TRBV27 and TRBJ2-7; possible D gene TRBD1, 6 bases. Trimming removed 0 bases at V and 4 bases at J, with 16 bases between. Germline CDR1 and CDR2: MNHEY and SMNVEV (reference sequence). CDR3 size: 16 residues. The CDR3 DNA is TGTGCCAGCAGTTTATCTATAAGGACAGCGCTGTACGAGCAGTACTTC. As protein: CASSLSIRTALYEQYF.

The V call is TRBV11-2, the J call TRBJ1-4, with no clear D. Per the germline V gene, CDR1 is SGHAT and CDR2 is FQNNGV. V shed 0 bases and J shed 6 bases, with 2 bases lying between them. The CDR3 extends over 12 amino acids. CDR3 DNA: TGTGCCAGCAGCTTAGACGATGAAAAACTGTTTTTT. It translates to CASSLDDEKLFF.

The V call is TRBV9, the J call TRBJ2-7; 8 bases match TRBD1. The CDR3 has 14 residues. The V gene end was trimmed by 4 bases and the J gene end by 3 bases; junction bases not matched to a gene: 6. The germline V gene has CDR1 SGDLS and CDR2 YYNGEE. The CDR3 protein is CASSSGQAYYEQYF. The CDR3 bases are TGTGCCAGCAGCTCGGGACAGGCCTACTACGAGCAGTACTTC.